This T cell receptor beta chain was sequenced in a study of pediatric ulcerative colitis (dated by TCRdb to about 2019). The study in broad terms: Of the ulcerative colitis patients, seven or eight had pancolitis and two had left-sided colitis, and histology in every patient was consistent with ulcerative colitis. From roughly 9 newly diagnosed, treatment-naive pediatric ulcerative colitis patients and four non-IBD control children, paired blood and rectal samples were collected. By Pediatric Ulcerative Colitis Activity Index, mild disease was classified in two patients, moderate disease in several and acute severe colitis in three.

The full study reports these points: Because repertoires were derived from total lymphocyte DNA, patterns in rare subsets such as regulatory T cells may not have been reflected. Only a handful of individuals were included in the healthy control group, which was small. A couple of rectal CDR3 clonotypes turned up in every ulcerative colitis patient but in none of the controls. For technical reasons, the blood samples of a couple of patients yielded substantially fewer templates, so those samples were excluded from the blood-rectal overlap analysis. Autologous blood-rectal clonal overlap was significantly higher in ulcerative colitis patients than in controls, suggesting increased T cell trafficking to inflamed tissue. Features of the rectal repertoire distinguished controls, mild-moderate colitis patients and acute severe colitis patients, and in acute severe colitis rectal diversity was lower because of clonal expansions.

Rearranged CDR3 beta regions were amplified from genomic DNA with multiplex V and J primers using the immunoSEQ TRB Survey service. To keep depth equal across samples, survey-level sequencing depth of up to 500,000 reads per sample was applied. Libraries were purified, pooled and sequenced on Illumina technology. Turning to the authors' computational methods: immunoSEQ online tools were used for productive clonality, sample overlap, pairwise scatters, CDR3 beta length, V/D/J gene usage and productiveness. Alongside Shannon and Simpson indices, calculated diversity was computed as the number of unique rearrangements divided by total templates, multiplied by 100. For principal component analysis, Z-score normalized data were analyzed with the R prcomp function and the ggbiplot package. Blood-rectal clonal overlap within each subject was quantified with Morisita's index. TCRdb carries this immuneACCESS record with in-frame sequences only. Its versions omit some clonotypes, under half of them owing to an unresolved V gene in the studies checked, with the rest unexplained. Clone size and V and J calls were adopted from that table, with D and trimming inferred from the DNA. This sample lists tens of thousands of clones; about 90% were detected once. The ten largest clones take up approximately 3.5% of the sample.

Before the diagnostic colonoscopy, none of the ulcerative colitis patients had been given immunosuppressive medication. Blood was sampled at the same time as the colonoscopy. The Wizard kit (Promega) was used to extract genomic DNA from the blood and intestinal samples. In the case of this clone: Its antigen is not yet known. Nothing much larger sits one base from this clone, and base qualities are not available.

The junction carries 4 bases between V and J, which are trimmed by 2 bases and 3 bases respectively. The CDR3 numbers 12 residues from cysteine through phenylalanine. Only the CDR3 portion is preserved as DNA: 36 bases, with reading frame beginning at the first base. CDR1 and CDR2 are drawn from the germline V gene (reference sequence): SEHNR, FQNEAQ. The sample was blood. The chain was built from TRBV7-9 and TRBJ2-5; the D gene identity is not certain. This receptor was obtained from a boy between 10 and 17 years old with severe ulcerative colitis. The nucleotide sequence is given as TGTGCCAGCAGCTTATCGGAAGAGACCCAGTACTTC. It encodes CASSLSEETQYF.